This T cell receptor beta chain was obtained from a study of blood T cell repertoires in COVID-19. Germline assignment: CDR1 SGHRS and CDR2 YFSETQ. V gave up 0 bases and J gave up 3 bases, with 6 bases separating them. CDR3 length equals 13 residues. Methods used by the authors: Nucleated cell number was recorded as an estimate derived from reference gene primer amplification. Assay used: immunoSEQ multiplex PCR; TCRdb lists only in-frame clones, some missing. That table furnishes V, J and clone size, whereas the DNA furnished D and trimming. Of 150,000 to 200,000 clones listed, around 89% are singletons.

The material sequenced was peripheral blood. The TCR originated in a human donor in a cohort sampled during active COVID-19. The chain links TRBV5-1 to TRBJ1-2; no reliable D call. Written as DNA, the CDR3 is TGCGCCAGCAGCTTGGACACATACTATGGCTACACCTTC. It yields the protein CASSLDTYYGYTF.